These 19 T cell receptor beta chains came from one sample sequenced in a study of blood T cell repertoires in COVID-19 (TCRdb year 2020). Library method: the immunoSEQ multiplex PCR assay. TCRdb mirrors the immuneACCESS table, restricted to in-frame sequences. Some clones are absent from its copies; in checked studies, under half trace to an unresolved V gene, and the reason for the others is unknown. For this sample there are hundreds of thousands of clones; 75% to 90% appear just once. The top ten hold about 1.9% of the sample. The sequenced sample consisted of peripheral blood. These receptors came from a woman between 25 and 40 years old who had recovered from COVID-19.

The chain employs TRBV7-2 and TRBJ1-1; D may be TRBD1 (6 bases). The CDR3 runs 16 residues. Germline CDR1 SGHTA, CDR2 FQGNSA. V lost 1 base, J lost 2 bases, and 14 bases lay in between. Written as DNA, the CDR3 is TGTGCCAGCAGCTTAGTCCCGGGACACCTAAACACTGAAGCTTTCTTT. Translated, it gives CASSLVPGHLNTEAFF.

This CDR3 reads CASSYRGLNTEAFF. CDR3 in DNA: TGTGCCAGCAGTTACAGGGGGTTGAACACTGAAGCTTTCTTT. The gene calls are TRBV6-2 or TRBV6-3 and TRBJ1-1, with a weak D call TRBD1 (6 bases). CDR3 length equals 14 residues. Trimming left V 2 bases short and J 0 bases short, with 7 bases between. From germline, CDR1 is MNHEY and CDR2 SVGEGT.

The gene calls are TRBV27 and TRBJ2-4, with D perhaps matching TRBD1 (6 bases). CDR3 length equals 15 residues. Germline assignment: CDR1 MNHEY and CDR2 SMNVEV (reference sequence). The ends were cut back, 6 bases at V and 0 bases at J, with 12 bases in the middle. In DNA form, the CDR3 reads TGTGCCAGCAGGCTCGAGGGGGAAGCCAAAAACATTCAGTACTTC. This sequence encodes CASRLEGEAKNIQYF.

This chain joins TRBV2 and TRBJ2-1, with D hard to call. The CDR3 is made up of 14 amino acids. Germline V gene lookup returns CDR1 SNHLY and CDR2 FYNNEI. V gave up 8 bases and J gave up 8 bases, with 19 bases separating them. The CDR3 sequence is CASAGTITAHEQFF. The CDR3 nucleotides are TGTGCCAGCGCTGGCACCATAACCGCCCATGAGCAGTTCTTC.

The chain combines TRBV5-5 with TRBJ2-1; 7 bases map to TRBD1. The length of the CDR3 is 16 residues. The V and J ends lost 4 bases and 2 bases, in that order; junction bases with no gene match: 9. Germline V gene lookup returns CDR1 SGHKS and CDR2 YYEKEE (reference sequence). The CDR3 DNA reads TGTGCCAGCAGCACAATACAGGGGCCCCCCTACAATGAGCAGTTCTTC. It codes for CASSTIQGPPYNEQFF.

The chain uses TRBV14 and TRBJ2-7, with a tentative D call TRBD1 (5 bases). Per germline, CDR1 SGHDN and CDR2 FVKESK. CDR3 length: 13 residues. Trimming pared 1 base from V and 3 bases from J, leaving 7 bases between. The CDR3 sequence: CASSQGQFYEQYF. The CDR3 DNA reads TGTGCCAGCAGCCAAGGACAGTTCTACGAGCAGTACTTC.

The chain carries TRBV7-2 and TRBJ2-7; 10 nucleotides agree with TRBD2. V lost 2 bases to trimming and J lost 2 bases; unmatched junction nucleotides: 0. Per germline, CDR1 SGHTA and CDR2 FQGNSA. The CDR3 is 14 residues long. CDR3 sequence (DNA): TGTGCCAGCAGCTTAACTAGCGGGACCTACGAGCAGTACTTC. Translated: CASSLTSGTYEQYF.

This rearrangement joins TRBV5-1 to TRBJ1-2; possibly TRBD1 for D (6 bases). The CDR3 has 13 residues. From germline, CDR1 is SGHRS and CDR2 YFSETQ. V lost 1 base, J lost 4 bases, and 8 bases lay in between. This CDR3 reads CASSLTGTYGYTF. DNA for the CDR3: TGCGCCAGCAGCTTGACAGGGACCTATGGCTACACCTTC.

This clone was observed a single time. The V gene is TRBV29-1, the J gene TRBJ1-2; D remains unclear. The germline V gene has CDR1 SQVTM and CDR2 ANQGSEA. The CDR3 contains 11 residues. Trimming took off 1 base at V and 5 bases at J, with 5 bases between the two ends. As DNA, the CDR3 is TGCAGCGTTGAAGGCGTTTATGGCTACACCTTC. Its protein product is CSVEGVYGYTF.

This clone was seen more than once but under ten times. CDR3 in DNA: TGTGCCAGCAGCCGACTAGCGGGAGGCTACGAGCAGTACTTC. Amino acids: CASSRLAGGYEQYF. This chain uses TRBV28 with TRBJ2-7; 13 bases line up with TRBD2. CDR3 length equals 14 residues. Trimming removed 6 bases from V and 3 bases from J; junction bases left unmatched: 2. The germline V gene has CDR1 MDHEN and CDR2 SYDVKM.

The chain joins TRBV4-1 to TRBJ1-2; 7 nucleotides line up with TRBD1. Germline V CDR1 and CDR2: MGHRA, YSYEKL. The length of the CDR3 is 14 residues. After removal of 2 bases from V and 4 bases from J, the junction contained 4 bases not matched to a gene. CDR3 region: CASSQQGGLYGYTF. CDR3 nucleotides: TGCGCCAGCAGCCAACAAGGGGGCCTCTATGGCTACACCTTC.

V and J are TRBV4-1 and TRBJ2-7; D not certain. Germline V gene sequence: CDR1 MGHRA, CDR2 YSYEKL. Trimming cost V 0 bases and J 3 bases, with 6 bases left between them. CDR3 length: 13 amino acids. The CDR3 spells CASSQDSYYEQYF. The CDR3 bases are TGCGCCAGCAGCCAAGACAGTTACTACGAGCAGTACTTC.

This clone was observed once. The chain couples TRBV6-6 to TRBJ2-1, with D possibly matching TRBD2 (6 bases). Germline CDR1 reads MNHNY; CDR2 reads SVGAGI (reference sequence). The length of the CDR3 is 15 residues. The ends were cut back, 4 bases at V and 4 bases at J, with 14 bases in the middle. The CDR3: CASSSHGSGYNEQFF. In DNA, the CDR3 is TGTGCCAGCAGTTCCCACGGGAGTGGGTACAATGAGCAGTTCTTC.

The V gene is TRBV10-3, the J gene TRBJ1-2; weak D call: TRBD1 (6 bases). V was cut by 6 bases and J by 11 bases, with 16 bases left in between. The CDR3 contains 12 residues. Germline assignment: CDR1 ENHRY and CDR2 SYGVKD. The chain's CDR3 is CAIRSDRQRYTF. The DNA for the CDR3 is TGTGCCATCAGGAGTGACAGGCAGCGTTACACCTTC.

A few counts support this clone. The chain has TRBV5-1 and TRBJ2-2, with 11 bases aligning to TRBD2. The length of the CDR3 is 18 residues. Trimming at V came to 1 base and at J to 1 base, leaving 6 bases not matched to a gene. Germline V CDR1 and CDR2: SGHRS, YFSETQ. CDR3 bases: TGCGCCAGCAGCTTGAGGACCCTAGCGGGGGGGAACACCGGGGAGCTGTTTTTT. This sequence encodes CASSLRTLAGGNTGELFF.

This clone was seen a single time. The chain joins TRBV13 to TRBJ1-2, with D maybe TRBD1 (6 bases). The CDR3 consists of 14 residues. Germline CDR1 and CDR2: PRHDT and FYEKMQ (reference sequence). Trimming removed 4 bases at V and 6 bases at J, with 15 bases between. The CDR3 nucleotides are TGTGCCAGCAGCTGGAACAGGGAAAGAAATGGCTACACCTTC. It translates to CASSWNRERNGYTF.

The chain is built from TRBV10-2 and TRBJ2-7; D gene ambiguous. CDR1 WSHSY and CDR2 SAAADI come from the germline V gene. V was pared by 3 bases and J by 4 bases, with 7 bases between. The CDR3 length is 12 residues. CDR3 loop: CASSETDYEQYF. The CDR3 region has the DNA TGCGCCAGCAGTGAAACAGATTACGAGCAGTACTTC.

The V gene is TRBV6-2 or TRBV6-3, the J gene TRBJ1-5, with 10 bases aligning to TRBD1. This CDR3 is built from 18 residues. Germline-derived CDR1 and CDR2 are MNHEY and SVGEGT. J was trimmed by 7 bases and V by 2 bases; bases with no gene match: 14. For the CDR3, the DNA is TGTGCCAGCAGTTACATTCAGCTCGGGACAGGGGTAGGACAGCCCCAGCATTTT. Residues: CASSYIQLGTGVGQPQHF.

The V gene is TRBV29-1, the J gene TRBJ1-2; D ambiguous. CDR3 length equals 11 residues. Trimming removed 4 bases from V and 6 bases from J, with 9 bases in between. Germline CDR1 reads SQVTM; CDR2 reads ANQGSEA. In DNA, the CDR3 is TGCAGCGTTGTTGGGGAGGATGGCTACACCTTC. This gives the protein CSVVGEDGYTF.